The 13 T cell receptor beta chains given below trace back to one sample, sequenced in a study of shared clonotypes between healthy human individuals. Using immunoSEQ multiplex PCR, the repertoire was profiled, and TCRdb retains in-frame clones only, with some absent. The sample includes around 750,000 clones, around 67% of them seen just once. Sequenced input: memory CD4+ T cells sorted from blood. Subset specified: CD45RA-negative fraction. These receptors were collected from a woman aged 30 to 39 in good health.

The genes are TRBV10-1 and TRBJ2-7; D remains unclear. Germline loops: CDR1 WNHNN, CDR2 SYGVQD (reference sequence). Trimming cost V 0 bases and J 2 bases, with 8 bases left between them. The CDR3 loop spans 14 amino acids. The CDR3 nucleotides read TGCGCCAGCAGTGAGTCAGGGTCAGCCTACGAGCAGTACTTC. Protein product: CASSESGSAYEQYF.

V gene TRBV7-8 combines with J gene TRBJ1-5, with D hard to call. CDR3 length: 16 amino acids. V lost 0 bases, J lost 3 bases, and 12 bases lay in between. Germline CDR1 reads SGHVS; CDR2 reads FQNEAQ. The DNA of the CDR3 is TGTGCCAGCAGCTTAGCCCCATCACGAAACAATCAGCCCCAGCATTTT. Its protein product is CASSLAPSRNNQPQHF. The whole variable domain, filled in from reference TRBV7-8 and TRBJ1-5, reads GAGVSQSPRYKVAKRGQDVALRCDPISGHVSLFWYQQALGQGPEFLTYFQNEAQLDKSGLPSDRFFAERPEGSVSTLKIQRTQQEDSAVYLCASSLAPSRNNQPQHFGDGTRLSIL.

V usage is TRBV19 and J usage is TRBJ2-1; D might be TRBD2 (6 bases). V lost 1 base and J 7 bases, leaving 17 bases between the germline ends. Germline CDR1 reads LNHDA; CDR2 reads SQIVND (reference sequence). The CDR3 extends over 16 amino acids. The CDR3 loop is CASSIGARLVANEQFF. The CDR3 DNA reads TGTGCCAGTAGTATAGGCGCGAGACTAGTTGCAAATGAGCAGTTCTTC.

A word on this clone: The sample holds other DNA sequences that translate to the same CDR3. The chain joins TRBV6-5 to TRBJ1-1, with TRBD1 identical over 7 bases. The CDR3 sequence is 14 residues long. Germline trimming cut 6 bases from V and 0 bases from J; bases unmatched to any gene: 4. CDR1 is MNHEY and CDR2 is SVGAGI in the germline V gene. CDR3 sequence reads: CASSRDRVNTEAFF. For the CDR3, the DNA is TGTGCCAGCAGCCGGGACAGAGTGAACACTGAAGCTTTCTTT.

The chain combines TRBV7-7 with TRBJ2-1, with D possibly TRBD2 on 7 matching bases. CDR3 length: 16 residues. Germline V gene lookup returns CDR1 SSHAT and CDR2 FNYEAQ (reference sequence). V lost 2 bases and J 4 bases, leaving 15 bases between the germline ends. The CDR3 sequence is CASSLRGEGKYNEQFF. CDR3 DNA sequence: TGTGCCAGCAGCTTAAGGGGGGAGGGCAAGTACAATGAGCAGTTCTTC.

V usage is TRBV5-8 and J usage is TRBJ1-1; maybe TRBD1 (5 bases). This CDR3 has 13 amino acids. Germline assignment: CDR1 SGHTS and CDR2 YDEGEE. Trimming left V 4 bases short and J 0 bases short, with 7 bases between. The DNA for the CDR3 is TGTGCCAGCAGCCCAGGGATGAACACTGAAGCTTTCTTT. Protein product: CASSPGMNTEAFF. The variable domain in full, completed from reference TRBV5-8 and TRBJ1-1, reads EAGVTQSPTHLIKTRGQQATLRCSPISGHTSVYWYQQALGLGLQFLLWYDEGEERNRGNFPPRFSGRQFPNYSSELNVNALELEDSALYLCASSPGMNTEAFFGQGTRLTVV.

In this sample, this clone turned up many times. The chain carries TRBV19 and TRBJ2-7; no firm D call. The V gene's germline CDR1 is LNHDA and CDR2 SQIVND (reference sequence). The CDR3 is 13 residues long. The germline V and J ends were trimmed by 1 base and 3 bases, with 7 bases remaining between them. This CDR3 is CASSIADNYEQYF. The CDR3 DNA sequence: TGTGCCAGTAGTATAGCGGATAACTACGAGCAGTACTTC.

The chain carries TRBV7-9 and TRBJ2-2; D not resolved. CDR1 SEHNR and CDR2 FQNEAQ come from the germline V gene (reference sequence). This CDR3 spans 14 amino acids. Trimming left V 2 bases short and J 0 bases short, with 4 bases between. The chain's CDR3 is CASSLITNTGELFF. The CDR3 nucleotides are TGTGCCAGCAGCTTAATCACGAACACCGGGGAGCTGTTTTTT.

Comment on this clone: Different DNA sequences within this sample yield the same CDR3. The rearrangement links TRBV9 to TRBJ1-1; tentatively, D is TRBD1 (5 bases). From germline, CDR1 is SGDLS and CDR2 YYNGEE. V lost 4 bases and J lost 3, with 10 bases in between. CDR3 size: 13 residues. The CDR3 coding sequence is TGTGCCAGCAGCCGCAGGGAGGACACTGAAGCTTTCTTT. Protein product: CASSRREDTEAFF.

The V gene is TRBV2, the J gene TRBJ2-7; 8 nucleotides align to TRBD2. J gave up 4 bases and V 5 bases, and 10 bases lay outside the gene matches. The CDR3 runs to 15 residues. Germline V gene lookup returns CDR1 SNHLY and CDR2 FYNNEI. The CDR3 sequence: CASSPKTSGLYEQYF. The DNA for the CDR3 is TGTGCCAGCAGTCCTAAAACTAGCGGACTTTACGAGCAGTACTTC.

The chain joins TRBV4-1 to TRBJ1-2; 10 bases agree with TRBD1. The germline gives CDR1 MGHRA, CDR2 YSYEKL. CDR3 size: 17 residues. Trimming removed 1 base from V and 5 bases from J; junction bases left unmatched: 10. CDR3 sequence: CASSQVGQGRFRYGYTF. The DNA of the CDR3 is TGCGCCAGCAGCCAAGTGGGACAGGGGAGGTTTAGGTATGGCTACACCTTC.

This clone was seen ten or more times. This chain links TRBV2 with TRBJ1-2; possible D gene TRBD1, 6 bases. Germline CDR1 and CDR2: SNHLY and FYNNEI. This CDR3 is 16 amino acids long. V lost 4 bases and J lost 5, with 20 bases in between. CDR3 sequence reads: CASSGVDSPIFYGYTF. In DNA, the CDR3 is TGTGCCAGCAGTGGGGTGGACAGCCCTATTTTTTATGGCTACACCTTC.

The chain uses TRBV28 and TRBJ2-7; D might be TRBD2 (6 bases). The V and J ends lost 10 bases and 2 bases respectively, with 12 bases between them. Germline assignment: CDR1 MDHEN and CDR2 SYDVKM. The CDR3 loop spans 12 amino acids. The CDR3 DNA reads TGTGCCATAGGGCGGGGTGCCTACGAGCAGTACTTC. Translating gives CAIGRGAYEQYF.